Each of the 30 T cell receptor beta chains below was sequenced from the same sample in a study of molecular identifiers for immune sequencing clone quantification. TCRdb processed the PCR reads anew with MiXCR; each CDR3 protein has one entry. The table has 350,000 or so distinct CDR3 sequences, roughly 23% seen once; the top ten hold about 0.79%. Input material: naive CD8+ T cells from blood, with Jurkat cell RNA spiked in. Documented subset: FACS-sorted CD8+CD4-CCR7+CD45RA+ naive T cells. These receptors all come from a human donor in good health. Some libraries in this study had Jurkat cell RNA spiked in.

This clonotype came up a few times. V is TRBV30 and J is TRBJ2-3; 7 bases map to TRBD2. The germline V gene has CDR1 GTSNPN and CDR2 SVGIG (reference sequence). The CDR3 length is 13 residues. Germline trimming cut 5 bases from V and 2 bases from J; bases unmatched to any gene: 4. The CDR3 sequence: CAWGRGSTDTQYF. CDR3 in DNA: TGTGCCTGGGGGAGGGGATCCACAGATACGCAGTATTTT.

Ten or more counts support this clonotype. The chain links TRBV5-4 to TRBJ2-3; D remains unclear. This CDR3 has 12 residues. Per the germline V gene, CDR1 is SGHNT and CDR2 is YYREEE (reference sequence). The V end was cut by 5 bases, the J end by 3 bases, with 7 bases between. The CDR3 protein is CASSFATDTQYF. As DNA, the CDR3 is TGTGCCAGCAGTTTTGCGACAGATACGCAGTATTTT.

This clonotype was recorded many times. V and J are TRBV6-5 and TRBJ1-1, with 8 bases identical to TRBD1. In germline, CDR1 is MNHEY, CDR2 SVGAGI. Trimming took 7 bases from V and 1 from J; bases not matched to a gene: 11. The CDR3 spans 16 residues. The CDR3 DNA sequence: TGTGCCAGCATCGCAACCTGGACAGGGACGAACACTGAAGCTTTCTTT. Its protein product is CASIATWTGTNTEAFF.

On this clonotype itself: A much larger clone lies a single base off, so this may be a read error. The chain is built from TRBV5-8 and TRBJ2-7; D remains ambiguous. Germline values: CDR1 SGHTS, CDR2 YDEGEE. Between the trimmed V and J ends, which lost 3 bases and 2 bases, there was a span of 9 bases. The CDR3 is made up of 13 amino acids. In DNA form, the CDR3 reads TGTGCCAGCAGCTACACGCCGGCCTACGAGCAGTACTTC. This encodes CASSYTPAYEQYF.

In its sample, this clonotype was seen many times. The CDR3 bases are TGTGCCTGGAGTTCTACATCCTACAATGAGCAGTTCTTC. Its protein is CAWSSTSYNEQFF. The V and J genes are TRBV30 and TRBJ2-1; D unresolved. Between the trimmed V and J ends, which lost 2 bases and 1 base, there was a span of 6 bases. The CDR3 spans 13 residues. The germline gives CDR1 GTSNPN, CDR2 SVGIG (reference sequence).

This clonotype showed up many times. J is TRBJ1-1 and V is TRBV29-1, with D possibly being TRBD1 (5 bases). V was pared by 6 bases and J by 1 base, with 9 bases between. This CDR3 has 12 amino acids. The germline V gene encodes CDR1 SQVTM and CDR2 ANQGSEA. In nucleotides, the CDR3 is TGCAGCGTGTCCCAGGGGAACACTGAAGCTTTCTTT. Encoded protein: CSVSQGNTEAFF. Together with reference TRBV29-1 and TRBJ1-1, the CDR3 gives the full variable domain: SAVISQKPSRDICQRGTSLTIQCQVDSQVTMMFWYRQQPGQSLTLIATANQGSEATYESGFVIDKFPISRPNLTFSTLTVSNMSPEDSSIYLCSVSQGNTEAFFGQGTRLTVV.

This clonotype was observed at least ten times. The CDR3 DNA reads TGCGCCAGCAGCCCTGAGCGGGTTTTGGGCACAGATACGCAGTATTTT. Translating it yields CASSPERVLGTDTQYF. The chain joins TRBV4-3 to TRBJ2-3; TRBD2 is a possible D gene (6 bases). CDR1 is LGHNA, CDR2 YSLEER, per germline. The CDR3 loop spans 16 amino acids. Deletions cut 4 bases from V and 1 base from J, with 15 bases between.

This clonotype appeared many times. The chain combines TRBV2 with TRBJ1-5, with a weak D call TRBD1 (5 bases). Germline V gene sequence: CDR1 SNHLY, CDR2 FYNNEI. Trimming shortened V by 6 bases and J by 0 bases, and 9 bases separated the two germline ends. The CDR3 runs to 14 residues. The CDR3 DNA reads TGTGCCAGCAGCGAGGGGTATAGCAATCAGCCCCAGCATTTT. Amino acid sequence: CASSEGYSNQPQHF.

The V call is TRBV5-6, the J call TRBJ1-2; D may be TRBD1 (6 bases). This CDR3 comprises 13 residues. The V gene lost 5 bases and the J gene lost 12 bases, with 20 bases spanning the gap. CDR1 SGHDT and CDR2 YYEEEE come from the germline V gene. CDR3 coding DNA: TGTGCCAGCAGTTACACCCGGACAGCCGATGACACCTTC. Protein product: CASSYTRTADDTF.

This clonotype occurred many times. V gene TRBV7-9 combines with J gene TRBJ1-1; 9 positions match TRBD1. CDR3 size: 17 residues. V lost 7 bases to trimming and J lost 0 bases; unmatched junction nucleotides: 12. Germline values: CDR1 SEHNR, CDR2 FQNEAQ (reference sequence). In DNA, the CDR3 is TGTGCCAGCAACCCACAGGGGGCCCTGGCAGTGAACACTGAAGCTTTCTTT. This translates into CASNPQGALAVNTEAFF. Looking up the rest from reference TRBV7-9 and TRBJ1-1 gives the full variable domain: DTGVSQNPRHKITKRGQNVTFRCDPISEHNRLYWYRQTLGQGPEFLTYFQNEAQLEKSRLLSDRFSAERPKGSFSTLEIQRTEQGDSAMYLCASNPQGALAVNTEAFFGQGTRLTVV.

Turning to this clonotype: Since a much larger clone is just one base distant, this may be a read error. The chain employs TRBV4-1 and TRBJ1-5; D possibly corresponds to TRBD1 (5 bases). V lost 0 bases, J lost 7 bases, and 13 bases lay in between. Germline values: CDR1 MGHRA, CDR2 YSYEKL. This CDR3 spans 15 amino acids. The DNA of the CDR3 is TGCGCCAGCAGCCAAGATCAGGGTTATTACCAGCCCCAGCATTTT. Its translation: CASSQDQGYYQPQHF.

Details on this clonotype: A read error is possible here, since a much larger clone lies one base away. The V call is TRBV7-9, the J call TRBJ1-6; 8 bases fit TRBD1. Germline trimming cut 0 bases from V and 9 bases from J; bases unmatched to any gene: 4. Germline loops: CDR1 SEHNR, CDR2 FQNEAQ (reference sequence). The CDR3 length is 15 residues. CDR3 protein: CASSLATGTGSPLHF. The CDR3 DNA is TGTGCCAGCAGCTTAGCCACGGGGACAGGTTCACCCCTCCACTTT. Full variable domain (missing parts from reference TRBV7-9 and TRBJ1-6): DTGVSQNPRHKITKRGQNVTFRCDPISEHNRLYWYRQTLGQGPEFLTYFQNEAQLEKSRLLSDRFSAERPKGSFSTLEIQRTEQGDSAMYLCASSLATGTGSPLHFGNGTRLTVT.

This clonotype has at least ten counts. V gene TRBV6-5 combines with J gene TRBJ2-5; D gene unclear. The V gene lost 2 bases and the J gene lost 2 bases, with 9 bases spanning the gap. The CDR3 length is 14 residues. CDR1 is MNHEY, CDR2 SVGAGI, per germline. The DNA of the CDR3 is TGTGCCAGCAGTTACCTGACCGGGCAAGAGACCCAGTACTTC. It specifies CASSYLTGQETQYF.

This clonotype was counted at least ten times. This rearrangement joins TRBV7-9 to TRBJ2-3; TRBD2 agrees at 7 bases. This CDR3 is built from 19 residues. V was pared by 0 bases and J by 3 bases, with 15 bases of the junction left unmatched. Germline CDR1 SEHNR, CDR2 FQNEAQ (reference sequence). The CDR3: CASSLAHREWEGTTDTQYF. The DNA for the CDR3 is TGTGCCAGCAGCTTAGCCCACCGGGAGTGGGAGGGCACGACAGATACGCAGTATTTT.

The sample holds a few counts of this clonotype. This chain links TRBV13 with TRBJ1-4; 7 bases agree with TRBD1. The CDR3 contains 16 residues. Germline trimming cut 5 bases from V and 0 bases from J; bases unmatched to any gene: 6. CDR1 PRHDT and CDR2 FYEKMQ come from the germline V gene (reference sequence). The CDR3 loop is CASSGYRGATNEKLFF. In nucleotides, the CDR3 is TGTGCCAGCAGCGGTTACAGGGGTGCAACTAATGAAAAACTGTTTTTT. Using reference TRBV13 and TRBJ1-4 for the parts outside the CDR3, the full variable domain is AAGVIQSPRHLIKEKRETATLKCYPIPRHDTVYWYQQGPGQDPQFLISFYEKMQSDKGSIPDRFSAQQFSDYHSELNMSSLELGDSALYFCASSGYRGATNEKLFFGSGTQLSVL.

The chain joins TRBV12-5 to TRBJ2-7; a weak D match, TRBD2 (6 bases). From germline, CDR1 is LGHNT and CDR2 FRNRAP. The CDR3 extends over 15 amino acids. Trimming took 1 base from V and 2 from J, leaving 12 bases between them. The CDR3 bases are TGTGCTAGTGGTTTGGAGGTCGGAGGGGCCTACGAGCAGTACTTC. Its protein product is CASGLEVGGAYEQYF.

This clonotype was recorded at least ten times. The chain links TRBV2 to TRBJ2-7; D could derive from TRBD1 or TRBD2 (6 bases each). Germline V lookup: CDR1 SNHLY, CDR2 FYNNEI. This CDR3 comprises 15 residues. Trimming left V 2 bases short and J 3 bases short, with 14 bases between. The DNA of the CDR3 is TGTGCCAGCAGTGAATATCCGGGGGCTGGCTACGAGCAGTACTTC. Its protein is CASSEYPGAGYEQYF.

This clonotype has a handful of counts. This chain uses TRBV19 with TRBJ2-4; D ambiguous. The V end was cut by 3 bases, the J end by 0 bases, with 15 bases between. Germline V gene lookup returns CDR1 LNHDA and CDR2 SQIVND (reference sequence). The CDR3 covers 17 residues. The DNA for the CDR3 is TGTGCCAGTAGTATGTTCCAGGAGTTACTAGCCAAAAACATTCAGTACTTC. It yields the protein CASSMFQELLAKNIQYF.

This clonotype was found many times. The chain links TRBV4-3 to TRBJ1-6; D is uncertain. This CDR3 has 16 residues. Trimming shortened V by 0 bases and J by 7 bases, and 13 bases separated the two germline ends. CDR1 is LGHNA, CDR2 YSLEER, per germline. The DNA of the CDR3 is TGCGCCAGCAGCCAAGAACACAGTCCGGCCAATTCACCCCTCCACTTT. This encodes CASSQEHSPANSPLHF.

This clonotype has a count of ten or more. The rearrangement uses TRBV20-1 and TRBJ1-5, with D uncertain. Germline V CDR1 and CDR2: DFQATT, SNEGSKA (reference sequence). V gave up 6 bases and J gave up 3 bases, with 12 bases separating them. The CDR3 extends over 13 amino acids. Here the CDR3 reads CSARLELNQPQHF. CDR3 nucleotide sequence: TGCAGTGCCCGACTGGAGCTCAATCAGCCCCAGCATTTT.

This clonotype appeared a few times. The V and J genes are TRBV19 and TRBJ1-2; D uncertain. Looked up from germline, CDR1 is LNHDA and CDR2 is SQIVND (reference sequence). The CDR3 spans 15 residues. Trimming cost V 3 bases and J 0 bases, with 11 bases left between them. CDR3 residues: CASSMSGNANYGYTF. CDR3 nucleotides: TGTGCCAGTAGTATGTCCGGGAATGCTAACTATGGCTACACCTTC.

Points on this clonotype: This clone may be a read error of a much larger clone one base away. V is TRBV4-3 and J is TRBJ1-1; a weak D match, TRBD1 (5 bases). CDR1 and CDR2 from the germline V gene are LGHNA and YSLEER. This CDR3 spans 14 amino acids. In DNA form, the CDR3 reads TGCACCAGCAGCCCCGACAGCCAGAACACTGAAGCTTTCTTT. Translated: CTSSPDSQNTEAFF.

This clonotype was recorded a few times. V and J are TRBV24-1 and TRBJ1-1; D is perhaps TRBD1 (5 bases). Germline CDR1 reads KGHDR; CDR2 reads SFDVKD. Trimming cost V 5 bases and J 2 bases, with 11 bases left between them. This CDR3 is 14 amino acids long. The CDR3 loop reads CATSAAGENTEAFF. The CDR3 DNA reads TGTGCCACCAGTGCCGCGGGGGAAAACACTGAAGCTTTCTTT.

Worth noting for this clonotype: This sequence may be a read error, since a much larger clone differs from it by one base. Here the CDR3 reads CASSSTLAGARHTNTDTRYF. In DNA form, the CDR3 reads TGTGCCAGCAGCTCCACACTAGCGGGGGCCCGACACACCAACACAGATACGCGGTATTTT. This chain joins TRBV7-9 and TRBJ2-3; 11 bases align to TRBD2. The CDR3 sequence is 20 residues long. The germline gives CDR1 SEHNR, CDR2 FQNEAQ (reference sequence). The whole variable domain, remainder taken from reference TRBV7-9 and TRBJ2-3, is DTGVSQNPRHKITKRGQNVTFRCDPISEHNRLYWYRQTLGQGPEFLTYFQNEAQLEKSRLLSDRFSAERPKGSFSTLEIQRTEQGDSAMYLCASSSTLAGARHTNTDTRYFGPGTRLTVL.

This clonotype was detected ten times or more. V and J are TRBV2 and TRBJ2-3; D ambiguous. This CDR3 contains 13 residues. The germline gives CDR1 SNHLY, CDR2 FYNNEI. V was shortened by 6 bases and J by 0 bases, with 7 bases between the two germline ends. In nucleotides, the CDR3 is TGTGCCAGCAGGGCTCCTAGCACAGATACGCAGTATTTT. It specifies CASRAPSTDTQYF. The variable domain in full, with the rest retrieved from reference TRBV2 and TRBJ2-3, is EPEVTQTPSHQVTQMGQEVILRCVPISNHLYFYWYRQILGQKVEFLVSFYNNEISEKSEIFDDQFSVERPDGSNFTLKIRSTKLEDSAMYFCASRAPSTDTQYFGPGTRLTVL.

About this clonotype itself: Given a much more abundant clone one base away, this may be a read error. J is TRBJ2-3 and V is TRBV28, with a weak D call TRBD2 (5 bases). The CDR3 totals 15 residues. The V gene's germline CDR1 is MDHEN and CDR2 SYDVKM. Trimming took 6 bases from V and 5 from J, leaving 18 bases between them. DNA for the CDR3: TGTGCCAGCAGGGGTGAGGGCATACCAGGAGATACGCAGTATTTT. This encodes CASRGEGIPGDTQYF.

This clonotype appeared once. The chain links TRBV11-2 to TRBJ2-2, with 7 nucleotides matching TRBD2. Germline values: CDR1 SGHAT, CDR2 FQNNGV. V gave up 5 bases and J gave up 0 bases; unmatched junction bases: 15. The CDR3 is 19 residues long. The CDR3 protein is CASSPPPASGQTNTGELFF. The DNA for the CDR3 is TGTGCCAGCAGCCCCCCCCCGGCTAGCGGCCAGACGAACACCGGGGAGCTGTTTTTT.

This clonotype came up many times. The chain is built from TRBV20-1 and TRBJ2-7, with unresolved D. V shed 0 bases and J shed 5 bases, with 11 bases lying between them. The CDR3 is 13 residues long. Germline V gene lookup returns CDR1 DFQATT and CDR2 SNEGSKA (reference sequence). DNA of the CDR3: TGCAGTGCTAGAGAACCTGGAAGCAACGAGCAGTACTTC. It specifies CSAREPGSNEQYF.

The CDR3 DNA sequence: TGTGCCAGCAGCTCGCTAGTACAGCCAGATACGCAGTATTTT. The encoded protein is CASSSLVQPDTQYF. This chain uses TRBV7-9 with TRBJ2-3; no definite D call. Trimming shortened V by 4 bases and J by 4 bases, and 12 bases separated the two germline ends. CDR1 and CDR2 from the germline V gene are SEHNR and FQNEAQ (reference sequence). This CDR3 is built from 14 residues.

Concerning this clonotype itself: A much larger clonotype is one base distant, so this may be a read error. The CDR3 DNA reads as TGTGCCAGTAGTATCACCGGGACCTTCAATCAGCCCCAGCAGTTT. Residues: CASSITGTFNQPQQF. This chain joins TRBV19 and TRBJ1-5; possible D gene TRBD1, 5 bases. This CDR3 is built from 15 residues. Germline V CDR1 and CDR2: LNHDA, SQIVND (reference sequence).